The rows below give T cell receptor beta chains drawn from one sample of a study of radiotherapy plus CTLA-4 blockade in lung cancer. Sequenced by immunoSEQ multiplex PCR; TCRdb stores in-frame clones only, minus some. The table lists 60,000 to 85,000 clones, around 84% of them singletons. The sequencing here drew on peripheral blood, taken from a patient treated with radiotherapy plus ipilimumab. All receptors derive from a human donor with non-small cell lung cancer who had stable disease on radiotherapy plus ipilimumab. Both conserved end residues are part of each CDR3. A D gene is named only where the DNA matches it firmly. The size of a clone is reported for some rows only, either as once, few or many, or as a class for expanded clones.

d_gene: -
v_gene: TRBV18
abundance: -
j_gene: TRBJ2-7
CDR3nt: TGTGCCAGCTCACGTAGGGACGGGACCGACGAGCAGTACTTC
CDR3aa: CASSRRDGTDEQYF

d_gene: -
v_gene: TRBV4-2
abundance: -
j_gene: TRBJ1-6
CDR3nt: TGTGCCAGCAGCCAAGATAAAGGCGGGGATTCACCCCTCCACTTT
CDR3aa: CASSQDKGGDSPLHF

d_gene: -
v_gene: TRBV29-1
abundance: once
j_gene: TRBJ2-7
CDR3nt: TGCAGCGTTGAAGACTCGGCATTCGGGCAGGGAAGGTACGAGCAGTACTTC
CDR3aa: CSVEDSAFGQGRYEQYF

d_gene: -
v_gene: TRBV5-4
abundance: -
j_gene: TRBJ2-7
CDR3nt: TGTGCCAGCAGCTTGGGGCAGGAGCCTTACGAGCAGTACTTC
CDR3aa: CASSLGQEPYEQYF

d_gene: -
v_gene: TRBV5-5
abundance: -
j_gene: TRBJ1-6
CDR3nt: TGTGCCAGCAGCCTGGGGACAAGCCATAATTCACCCCTCCACTTT
CDR3aa: CASSLGTSHNSPLHF

d_gene: -
v_gene: TRBV5-4
abundance: -
j_gene: TRBJ2-3
CDR3nt: TGTGCCAGCGGTGGAACCCGTGGAGGGACAGATACGCAGTATTTT
CDR3aa: CASGGTRGGTDTQYF

d_gene: -
v_gene: TRBV11-2
abundance: -
j_gene: TRBJ2-7
CDR3nt: TGTGCCAGCAGCTTAGGTTTTAGCTCCTACGAGCAGTACTTC
CDR3aa: CASSLGFSSYEQYF

d_gene: TRBD1
v_gene: TRBV7-6
abundance: -
j_gene: TRBJ2-7
CDR3nt: TGTGCCAGCAGCTTAGCCTCTGGGACAGGAAACTACGAGCAGTACTTC
CDR3aa: CASSLASGTGNYEQYF

d_gene: -
v_gene: TRBV25-1
abundance: -
j_gene: TRBJ2-1
CDR3nt: TGTGCCAGCAGTGACCTCCGGGACGAGCAGTTCTTC
CDR3aa: CASSDLRDEQFF

d_gene: TRBD1
v_gene: TRBV30
abundance: -
j_gene: TRBJ1-5
CDR3nt: TGTGCCTGGAGTGGAGCAGGGGGTCAGCCCCAGCATTTT
CDR3aa: CAWSGAGGQPQHF

d_gene: -
v_gene: TRBV12-2
abundance: -
j_gene: TRBJ2-7
CDR3nt: TGTGCAAGTCGCTTTGGTTGGCACGGGACCTACGAGCAGTACTTC
CDR3aa: CASRFGWHGTYEQYF

d_gene: TRBD1
v_gene: TRBV27
abundance: -
j_gene: TRBJ1-6
CDR3nt: TGTGCCAGCAGCAGTCAGGAGGGGACAGGGGTGAGCTATTCACCCCTCCACTTT
CDR3aa: CASSSQEGTGVSYSPLHF

d_gene: -
v_gene: TRBV18
abundance: -
j_gene: TRBJ1-6
CDR3nt: TGTGCCAGCTCAGCACAGGGTTCACCCCTCCACTTT
CDR3aa: CASSAQGSPLHF

d_gene: TRBD1
v_gene: TRBV10-1
abundance: -
j_gene: TRBJ2-3
CDR3nt: TGCGCCAGCAGTGATATCACAGGGGGACGCACAGATACGCAGTATTTT
CDR3aa: CASSDITGGRTDTQYF

d_gene: -
v_gene: TRBV5-5
abundance: -
j_gene: TRBJ1-6
CDR3nt: TGTGCCAGCAGCCTCTTGGCCGCAGGGGATTCACCCCTCCACTTT
CDR3aa: CASSLLAAGDSPLHF

d_gene: -
v_gene: TRBV6-1
abundance: -
j_gene: TRBJ1-3
CDR3nt: TGTGCCAGCAGTGGGGACCGGGACCGACTTCGGCGGGCCTCTGGAAACACCATATATTTT
CDR3aa: CASSGDRDRLRRASGNTIYF

d_gene: -
v_gene: TRBV5-1
abundance: -
j_gene: TRBJ1-1
CDR3nt: TGCGCCAGCAGCTTGGGGTCCGGAGGGATGAACACTGAAGCTTTCTTT
CDR3aa: CASSLGSGGMNTEAFF

d_gene: -
v_gene: TRBV5-4
abundance: -
j_gene: TRBJ1-4
CDR3nt: TGTGCCAGCAGCACTGGTCCGGGTAATGAAAAACTGTTTTTT
CDR3aa: CASSTGPGNEKLFF

d_gene: -
v_gene: TRBV5-6
abundance: -
j_gene: TRBJ1-3
CDR3nt: TGTGCCAGCAGCTTGGGGATCTCTGGAAACACCATATATTTT
CDR3aa: CASSLGISGNTIYF

d_gene: -
v_gene: TRBV4-2
abundance: -
j_gene: TRBJ2-1
CDR3nt: TGTGCCAGCAGCCAGATGCGGGGACTCCCCCAGAGTGAGCAGTTCTTC
CDR3aa: CASSQMRGLPQSEQFF

d_gene: TRBD1
v_gene: TRBV28
abundance: -
j_gene: TRBJ1-2
CDR3nt: TGTGCCAGCAGTCCCTCAGGACAGGGGACTTTGGGCTATGGCTACACCTTC
CDR3aa: CASSPSGQGTLGYGYTF

d_gene: -
v_gene: TRBV6-4
abundance: -
j_gene: TRBJ1-5
CDR3nt: TGTGCCAGCAGTCGAAAACAGGGAGGGAGCAATCAGCCCCAGCATTTT
CDR3aa: CASSRKQGGSNQPQHF

d_gene: -
v_gene: TRBV19
abundance: -
j_gene: TRBJ2-5
CDR3nt: TGTGCCAGTACTCGGGCGGCAGGGGCTGCCGTAGAGACCCAGTACTTC
CDR3aa: CASTRAAGAAVETQYF

d_gene: -
v_gene: TRBV10-2
abundance: -
j_gene: TRBJ2-1
CDR3nt: TGCGCCAGCAGCCCCCTGCTCGGAGAGCAGTTCTTC
CDR3aa: CASSPLLGEQFF

d_gene: TRBD2
v_gene: TRBV9
abundance: -
j_gene: TRBJ2-7
CDR3nt: TGTGCCAGCAGCCGGGGACTAGCGGGTTCCTACGAGCAGTACTTC
CDR3aa: CASSRGLAGSYEQYF

d_gene: TRBD2
v_gene: TRBV18
abundance: -
j_gene: TRBJ2-7
CDR3nt: TGTGCCAGCTCACCAAGGACTAGCGGGAGCTTAGGCGAGCAGTACTTC
CDR3aa: CASSPRTSGSLGEQYF

d_gene: TRBD2
v_gene: TRBV7-2
abundance: -
j_gene: TRBJ2-7
CDR3nt: TGTGCCAGCAGCCCGCAGCGGGAGGGGTACGAGCAGTACTTC
CDR3aa: CASSPQREGYEQYF

d_gene: -
v_gene: TRBV2
abundance: -
j_gene: TRBJ2-7
CDR3nt: TGTGCCAGCAGTGAAAGGGATCCTGGGGCCTACGAGCAGTACTTC
CDR3aa: CASSERDPGAYEQYF

d_gene: TRBD1
v_gene: TRBV4-1
abundance: -
j_gene: TRBJ1-4
CDR3nt: TGCGCCAGCACCAGGGAATGGGGACAGGGGGCGCGGGCAGACACTGAAGAAAAACTGTTTTTT
CDR3aa: CASTREWGQGARADTEEKLFF

d_gene: -
v_gene: TRBV18
abundance: -
j_gene: TRBJ2-5
CDR3nt: TGTGCCAGCTCACCACCGGGGCCGTTTGAGACCCAGTACTTC
CDR3aa: CASSPPGPFETQYF

d_gene: -
v_gene: TRBV19
abundance: -
j_gene: TRBJ2-2
CDR3nt: TGTGCCAGTAGCACCGCGACAGGCACCGGGGAGCTGTTTTTT
CDR3aa: CASSTATGTGELFF

d_gene: -
v_gene: TRBV11-2
abundance: -
j_gene: TRBJ2-5
CDR3nt: TGTGCCAGCAGCCCCGGGTGGGGGGAGACCCAGTACTTC
CDR3aa: CASSPGWGETQYF

d_gene: -
v_gene: TRBV9
abundance: -
j_gene: TRBJ2-5
CDR3nt: TGTGCCAGCAGCGTAGGGGGTATGGAGACCCAGTACTTC
CDR3aa: CASSVGGMETQYF

d_gene: -
v_gene: TRBV7-6
abundance: -
j_gene: TRBJ1-1
CDR3nt: TGTGCCAGCAGCTTAGCCCAGGGAAACACTGAAGCTTTCTTT
CDR3aa: CASSLAQGNTEAFF

d_gene: -
v_gene: TRBV2
abundance: -
j_gene: TRBJ2-1
CDR3nt: TGTGCCGCTTCTCAGGGTAGAGATGAGCAGTTCTTC
CDR3aa: CAASQGRDEQFF

d_gene: -
v_gene: TRBV27
abundance: once
j_gene: TRBJ1-1
CDR3nt: TGTGCCAGCAGTTTTGGCGGGTACAACACTGAAGCTTTCTTT
CDR3aa: CASSFGGYNTEAFF

d_gene: -
v_gene: TRBV19
abundance: -
j_gene: TRBJ2-7
CDR3nt: TGTGCCAGTAGTAATCCAGCGGAGGCCCTCTACGAGCAGTACTTC
CDR3aa: CASSNPAEALYEQYF

d_gene: -
v_gene: TRBV5-4
abundance: -
j_gene: TRBJ2-7
CDR3nt: TGTGCCAGCAGCTTGGCCGGGGACTTCTACGAGCAGTACTTC
CDR3aa: CASSLAGDFYEQYF

d_gene: -
v_gene: TRBV6-1
abundance: -
j_gene: TRBJ2-3
CDR3nt: TGTGCCAGCAGTGAGTCACTAGGGGGGTTCACAGATACGCAGTATTTT
CDR3aa: CASSESLGGFTDTQYF

d_gene: TRBD1
v_gene: TRBV7-9
abundance: -
j_gene: TRBJ1-1
CDR3nt: TGTGCCAGCAGCTTAGTTTTCTATCGGGACAGAGCCACGGAAGCTTTCTTT
CDR3aa: CASSLVFYRDRATEAFF

d_gene: -
v_gene: TRBV19
abundance: -
j_gene: TRBJ1-2
CDR3nt: TGTGCCAGTAGTCCCCAACAGGGCTTAAGGAATGGCTACACCTTC
CDR3aa: CASSPQQGLRNGYTF

d_gene: TRBD1
v_gene: TRBV19
abundance: -
j_gene: TRBJ2-6
CDR3nt: TGTGCCAGTAGTATTGGGACAGGGGACTCTGGGGCCAACGTCCTGACTTTC
CDR3aa: CASSIGTGDSGANVLTF